Relative to its sample, the clone carrying this T cell receptor delta chain is medium-sized. These data are taken from a study of γδ T cells in repeated Plasmodium falciparum infection. Study details: Donors had four controlled P. falciparum NF54 infections over roughly 600 days.

TCRdb re-called the multiplex PCR reads through CATT. Altogether about 48,000 delta-chain clones are present, around 1.6% being singletons, with the ten largest covering 8.5% to 10%. The sample was gamma-delta T cells from blood. The clonotype originates from a pool of human donors (malaria-infected and uninfected, not separated).

The CDR3 coding sequence is TGTGCTCTTGGGGAAAGACTCGTCCCTCGGGTTACTGGGGGATACGCGTCCGATAAACTCATCTTT. Amino acid sequence: CALGERLVPRVTGGYASDKLIF. The gene calls are TRDV1 and TRDJ1; 13 positions agree with TRDD3. Germline values: CDR1 TSWWSYY, CDR2 QGS. The CDR3 is 22 amino acids. Trimming removed 2 bases from V and 3 bases from J; junction bases left unmatched: 21.